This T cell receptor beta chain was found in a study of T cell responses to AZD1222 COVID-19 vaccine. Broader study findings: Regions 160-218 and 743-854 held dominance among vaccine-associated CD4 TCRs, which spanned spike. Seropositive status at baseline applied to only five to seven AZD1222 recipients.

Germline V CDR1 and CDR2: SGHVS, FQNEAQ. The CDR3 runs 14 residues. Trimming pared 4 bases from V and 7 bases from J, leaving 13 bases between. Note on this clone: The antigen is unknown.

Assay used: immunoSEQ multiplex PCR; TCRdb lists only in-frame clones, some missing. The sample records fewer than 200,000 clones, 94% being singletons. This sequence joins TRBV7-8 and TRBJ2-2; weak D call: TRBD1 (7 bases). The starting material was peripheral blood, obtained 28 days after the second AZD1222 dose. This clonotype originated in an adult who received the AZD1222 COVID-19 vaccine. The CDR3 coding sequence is TGTGCCAGCAGCTCCAGGGGGGCCGTCGGGGAGCTGTTTTTT. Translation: CASSSRGAVGELFF. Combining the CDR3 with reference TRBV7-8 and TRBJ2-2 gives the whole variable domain GAGVSQSPRYKVAKRGQDVALRCDPISGHVSLFWYQQALGQGPEFLTYFQNEAQLDKSGLPSDRFFAERPEGSVSTLKIQRTQQEDSAVYLCASSSRGAVGELFFGEGSRLTVL.